A selection of T cell receptor beta chains follows, all from one sample in a study of shared clonotypes between healthy human individuals. Some clones are missing from TCRdb's copy, which holds only in-frame ones; the method was immunoSEQ multiplex PCR. Here the sample spans 1,400,000 or so clones, just under 99% being singletons. The sequenced sample consisted of naive CD4+ T cells sorted from blood. Every receptor here comes from a man under 40 in good health. Both conserved end residues are part of each CDR3. D genes are given only for firm matches. Clone size, where shown, is once, few, many, or a class for clones that have expanded.

CDR3 protein: CASSYTTQGSGYNEQFF
CDR3 DNA: TGCGCCAGCAGCTATACCACTCAGGGATCGGGCTACAATGAGCAGTTCTTC
clone size: .
V gene: TRBV5-1
J gene: TRBJ2-1
D gene: .

CDR3 protein: CASSVDVNTGELFF
CDR3 DNA: TGTGCCAGCAGCGTCGACGTTAACACCGGGGAGCTGTTTTTT
clone size: .
V gene: TRBV7-2
J gene: TRBJ2-2
D gene: .

CDR3 protein: CASSDSGSSGRPVQFF
CDR3 DNA: TGTGCCAGCAGTGACTCCGGTTCTAGCGGGAGGCCCGTGCAGTTCTTC
clone size: .
V gene: TRBV6-4
J gene: TRBJ2-1
D gene: TRBD2

CDR3 protein: CASSPVSGGENTIYF
CDR3 DNA: TGTGCCAGCTCACCAGTGTCAGGGGGCGAGAACACCATATATTTT
clone size: once
V gene: TRBV18
J gene: TRBJ1-3
D gene: TRBD1

CDR3 protein: CASSPGGAARAFF
CDR3 DNA: TGTGCCAGCAGCCCTGGGGGGGCGGCAAGGGCTTTCTTT
clone size: .
V gene: TRBV6-1
J gene: TRBJ1-1
D gene: .

CDR3 protein: CASSGGQGGEKLFF
CDR3 DNA: TGTGCCAGCAGTGGAGGACAGGGAGGCGAAAAACTGTTTTTT
clone size: .
V gene: TRBV6-1
J gene: TRBJ1-4
D gene: TRBD1

CDR3 protein: CASSLTSGPQETQYF
CDR3 DNA: TGTGCTAGCAGCTTAACCTCGGGGCCTCAAGAGACCCAGTACTTC
clone size: .
V gene: TRBV7-7
J gene: TRBJ2-5
D gene: .

CDR3 protein: CASSSGGQETQYF
CDR3 DNA: TGCGCCAGCAGCTCCGGGGGACAAGAGACCCAGTACTTC
clone size: .
V gene: TRBV5-1
J gene: TRBJ2-5
D gene: .

CDR3 protein: CASSLEASYEQYF
CDR3 DNA: TGTGCCAGCAGCTTGGAAGCATCCTACGAGCAGTACTTC
clone size: .
V gene: TRBV5-4
J gene: TRBJ2-7
D gene: .

CDR3 protein: CASSLIPRVGNEKLFF
CDR3 DNA: TGCGCCAGCAGCCTCATACCCAGGGTTGGTAATGAAAAACTGTTTTTT
clone size: .
V gene: TRBV4-3
J gene: TRBJ1-4
D gene: .

CDR3 protein: CASTGTANTGELFF
CDR3 DNA: TGTGCCAGTACCGGGACAGCGAACACCGGGGAGCTGTTTTTT
clone size: .
V gene: TRBV19
J gene: TRBJ2-2
D gene: TRBD1

CDR3 protein: CASGEDYQETQYF
CDR3 DNA: TGTGCCAGTGGGGAGGACTATCAAGAGACCCAGTACTTC
clone size: .
V gene: TRBV19
J gene: TRBJ2-5
D gene: .

CDR3 protein: CASSRQGGYGYTF
CDR3 DNA: TGTGCCAGCAGCCGTCAGGGGGGCTATGGCTACACCTTC
clone size: once
V gene: TRBV14
J gene: TRBJ1-2
D gene: TRBD1

CDR3 protein: CASSLGRVYQETQYF
CDR3 DNA: TGTGCCAGCAGCTTAGGTAGGGTGTACCAAGAGACCCAGTACTTC
clone size: .
V gene: TRBV7-9
J gene: TRBJ2-5
D gene: .

CDR3 protein: CSVELQAIGNTIYF
CDR3 DNA: TGCAGCGTTGAATTACAGGCAATCGGAAACACCATATATTTT
clone size: once
V gene: TRBV29-1
J gene: TRBJ1-3
D gene: .

CDR3 protein: CASSRGSTDTQYF
CDR3 DNA: TGCGCCAGCAGCCGAGGGAGTACAGATACGCAGTATTTT
clone size: .
V gene: TRBV4-1
J gene: TRBJ2-3
D gene: .

CDR3 protein: CASSTGGDQPQHF
CDR3 DNA: TGCGCCAGCAGTACAGGGGGAGATCAGCCCCAGCATTTT
clone size: .
V gene: TRBV5-1
J gene: TRBJ1-5
D gene: TRBD1